This T cell receptor (beta chain) appears in the sequencing data of a study of T cell repertoires in cytomegalovirus infection. Using its own MiXCR run on the reads, TCRdb lists one record per CDR3 protein. The sample has some 600,000 distinct CDR3 sequences; 20% to 25% are singletons. Trimming shortened V by 4 bases and J by 0 bases, and 10 bases separated the two germline ends. The CDR3 is made up of 14 amino acids. Germline CDR1 and CDR2: DFQATT and SNEGSKA (reference sequence). The rearrangement joins TRBV20-1 to TRBJ2-4; tentatively, D is TRBD2 (5 bases). This TCR was sampled from a human donor in good health (CMV status not recorded). Some clones in this sample may be carry-over from other donors' samples. Sequences were obtained from CD8+ T cells from PBMCs. In nucleotides, the CDR3 is TGCAGTGCTATCGACGGACTAGCCAAAAACATTCAGTACTTC. It is translated as CSAIDGLAKNIQYF.